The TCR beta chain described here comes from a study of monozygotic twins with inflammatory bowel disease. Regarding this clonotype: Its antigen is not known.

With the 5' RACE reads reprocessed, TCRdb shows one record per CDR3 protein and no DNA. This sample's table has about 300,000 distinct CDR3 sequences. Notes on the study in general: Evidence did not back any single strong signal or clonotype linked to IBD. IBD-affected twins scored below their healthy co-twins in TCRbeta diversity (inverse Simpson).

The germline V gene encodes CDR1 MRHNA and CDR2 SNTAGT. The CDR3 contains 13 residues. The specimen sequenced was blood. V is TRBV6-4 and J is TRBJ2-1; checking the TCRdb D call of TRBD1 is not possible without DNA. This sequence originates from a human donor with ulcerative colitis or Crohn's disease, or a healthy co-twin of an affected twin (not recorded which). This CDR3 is CASSVTGGNEQFF.